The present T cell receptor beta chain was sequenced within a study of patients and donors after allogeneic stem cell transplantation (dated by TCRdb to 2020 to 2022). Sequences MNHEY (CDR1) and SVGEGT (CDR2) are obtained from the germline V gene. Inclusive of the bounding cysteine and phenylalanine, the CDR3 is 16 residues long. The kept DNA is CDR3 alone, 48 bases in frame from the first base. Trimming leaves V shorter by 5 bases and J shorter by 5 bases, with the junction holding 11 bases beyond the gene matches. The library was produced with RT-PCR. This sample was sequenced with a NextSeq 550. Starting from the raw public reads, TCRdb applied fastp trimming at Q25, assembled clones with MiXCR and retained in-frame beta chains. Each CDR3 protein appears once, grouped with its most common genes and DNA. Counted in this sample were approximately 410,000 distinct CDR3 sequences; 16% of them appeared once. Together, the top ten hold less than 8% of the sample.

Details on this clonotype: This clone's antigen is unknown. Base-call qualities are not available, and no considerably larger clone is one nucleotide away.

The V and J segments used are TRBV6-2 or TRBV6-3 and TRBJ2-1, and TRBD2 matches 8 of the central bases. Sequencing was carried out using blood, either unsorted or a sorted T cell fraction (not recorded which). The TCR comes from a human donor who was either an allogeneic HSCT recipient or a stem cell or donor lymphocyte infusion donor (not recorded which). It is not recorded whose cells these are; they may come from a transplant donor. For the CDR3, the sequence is CASSSRVGLVHNEQFF. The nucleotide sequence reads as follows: TGTGCCAGCAGTAGCCGGGTGGGACTAGTCCACAATGAGCAGTTCTTC.